A single sample is the source of the 22 T cell receptor beta chains below, sequenced in a study of T cells after posttransplantation cyclophosphamide. Treatment was busulfan-fludarabine conditioning, a marrow graft, and cyclophosphamide on days +3 and +4. TCRdb keeps only in-frame clones here, not all; method: immunoSEQ multiplex PCR. Here the sample spans 10,000 or so clones, just under 85% being singletons. The sample here was PBMCs, taken about 1,800 days after allogeneic stem cell transplant with posttransplant cyclophosphamide. These receptors all come from a female patient aged 50-65 years who received an allogeneic stem cell transplant from a related donor, was CMV-positive, and had no GVHD. The graft donor may be the source of some T cells.

This clone showed up just a few times. This sequence joins TRBV5-1 and TRBJ2-3; the match to TRBD1 covers 10 bases. The trim removed 0 bases at V and 2 bases at J, leaving 3 bases unmatched. Germline CDR1 SGHRS, CDR2 YFSETQ. The CDR3 consists of 16 residues. CDR3 in DNA: TGCGCCAGCAGCTTGGGGGACAGGGGAATCACAGATACGCAGTATTTT. This encodes CASSLGDRGITDTQYF. Full variable domain (rest looked up from reference TRBV5-1 and TRBJ2-3): KAGVTQTPRYLIKTRGQQVTLSCSPISGHRSVSWYQQTPGQGLQFLFEYFSETQRNKGNFPGRFSGRQFSNSRSEMNVSTLELGDSALYLCASSLGDRGITDTQYFGPGTRLTVL.

This sequence joins TRBV5-4 and TRBJ2-5; D perhaps matches TRBD2 (5 bases). V lost 2 bases to trimming and J lost 8 bases, with 7 bases between them. CDR1 is SGHNT and CDR2 is YYREEE in the germline V gene (reference sequence). The CDR3 loop spans 11 amino acids. The CDR3 DNA reads TGTGCCAGCAGCTTCGGGGAAACCCAGTACTTC. It is translated as CASSFGETQYF.

The rearrangement uses TRBV5-4 and TRBJ2-5; 9 bases match TRBD2. The CDR3 totals 15 residues. CDR1 SGHNT and CDR2 YYREEE come from the germline V gene (reference sequence). The ends lost 2 bases at V and 5 bases at J; junction bases unmatched: 7. The chain's CDR3 is CASSLGSGSTETQYF. The CDR3 DNA reads as TGTGCCAGCAGCTTAGGTAGCGGGAGCACCGAGACCCAGTACTTC.

J is TRBJ2-1 and V is TRBV7-3; unclear D gene. Germline values: CDR1 SGHTA, CDR2 FQGTGA. The CDR3 length is 15 residues. V was trimmed by 0 bases and J by 2 bases, leaving 8 bases between them. The CDR3, as DNA: TGTGCCAGCAGCTTAACTAGCAGACCCTACAATGAGCAGTTCTTC. It codes for CASSLTSRPYNEQFF. The full variable domain, rest sourced from reference TRBV7-3 and TRBJ2-1, is GAGVSQTPSNKVTEKGKYVELRCDPISGHTALYWYRQSLGQGPEFLIYFQGTGAADDSGLPNDRFFAVRPEGSVSTLKIQRTERGDSAVYLCASSLTSRPYNEQFFGPGTRLTVL.

The chain recombines TRBV30 with TRBJ1-2, with D perhaps matching TRBD1 (6 bases). Deletions cut 2 bases from V and 6 bases from J, with 16 bases between. Per the germline V gene, CDR1 is GTSNPN and CDR2 is SVGIG (reference sequence). The CDR3 contains 14 residues. The CDR3, as DNA: TGTGCCTGGAGTTCCAGGGAACAGGGCCATGGCTACACCTTC. Translating gives CAWSSREQGHGYTF.

The chain is built from TRBV27 and TRBJ2-3, with TRBD2 identical over 7 bases. Germline trimming cut 6 bases from V and 4 bases from J; bases unmatched to any gene: 7. Per germline, CDR1 MNHEY and CDR2 SMNVEV (reference sequence). The CDR3 is 14 amino acids. The CDR3 region has the DNA TGTGCCAGCAGGTTCGGGGGGATGGCAGATACGCAGTATTTT. Translating gives CASRFGGMADTQYF.

The chain has TRBV7-6 and TRBJ1-1; maybe TRBD1 (6 bases). V lost 10 bases and J 0 bases, leaving 15 bases between the germline ends. The CDR3 is made up of 14 amino acids. CDR1 SGHVS and CDR2 FNYEAQ come from the germline V gene. In DNA form, the CDR3 reads TGTGCCACCCGGGAGGGGGTGGTGAACACTGAAGCTTTCTTT. It encodes CATREGVVNTEAFF.

V gene TRBV19 combines with J gene TRBJ2-4; 7 positions agree with TRBD1. Per germline, CDR1 LNHDA and CDR2 SQIVND (reference sequence). V trimming: 5 bases; J trimming: 8 bases; junction bases outside the gene matches: 6. This CDR3 is built from 13 residues. In DNA form, the CDR3 reads TGTGCCAGTAGTTTTGACAGGGCGGACATTCAGTACTTC. It yields the protein CASSFDRADIQYF.

This clone appeared a single time. Written as DNA, the CDR3 is TGCGCCAGCAGCTTGGCGACAGGGGGCTCTGAAAAACTGTTTTTT. It encodes CASSLATGGSEKLFF. V usage is TRBV5-1 and J usage is TRBJ1-4; TRBD1 matches 10 bases. V was clipped by 0 bases and J by 7 bases; unmatched bases: 3. CDR3 size: 15 residues. Germline V lookup: CDR1 SGHRS, CDR2 YFSETQ.

The chain employs TRBV13 and TRBJ1-1; possible D gene TRBD1, 6 bases. This CDR3 is 14 amino acids long. V shed 5 bases and J shed 1 base, with 11 bases lying between them. Germline V gene lookup returns CDR1 PRHDT and CDR2 FYEKMQ (reference sequence). CDR3 residues: CASSPGTSNTEAFF. The CDR3 nucleotides are TGTGCCAGCAGCCCCGGGACATCGAACACTGAAGCTTTCTTT.

The chain carries TRBV19 and TRBJ2-7, with 10 nucleotides matching TRBD2. The CDR3 extends over 17 amino acids. The junction had 9 bases not matched to a gene; V was cut back by 3 bases and J by 1 base. Per germline, CDR1 LNHDA and CDR2 SQIVND (reference sequence). CDR3 sequence (DNA): TGTGCCAGTAGTATCCTCTCGACTAGCGGGTTTTCCTACGAGCAGTACTTC. Amino acid sequence: CASSILSTSGFSYEQYF.

This clone was observed a handful of times. The chain is built from TRBV18 and TRBJ1-4, with a tentative D call TRBD1 (5 bases). This CDR3 is built from 16 residues. Germline CDR1 is KGHSH and CDR2 is LQKENI. Trimming removed 2 bases from V and 0 bases from J, with 10 bases in between. The CDR3 reads CASSPKDTTTNEKLFF. In DNA form, the CDR3 reads TGTGCCAGCTCACCAAAGGACACTACAACTAATGAAAAACTGTTTTTT.

The J gene is TRBJ2-3, the V gene TRBV7-3; 8 nucleotides line up with TRBD2. This CDR3 region has 14 residues. Germline values: CDR1 SGHTA, CDR2 FQGTGA. J was trimmed by 1 base and V by 5 bases; bases with no gene match: 2. CDR3 DNA sequence: TGTGCCAGCAGCACGGGACTAGGCACAGATACGCAGTATTTT. Encoded protein: CASSTGLGTDTQYF.

This clone has a handful of counts. The V and J genes are TRBV7-2 and TRBJ1-2; TRBD1 matches at 7 bases. J gave up 4 bases and V 3 bases, and 2 bases lay outside the gene matches. The CDR3 contains 13 residues. Germline CDR1 reads SGHTA; CDR2 reads FQGNSA. The CDR3 sequence is CASSLGQIYGYTF. CDR3 coding DNA: TGTGCCAGCAGCTTGGGACAGATCTATGGCTACACCTTC.

This clone is labeled as medium-sized. The rearrangement links TRBV28 to TRBJ2-1; 10 bases are a match to TRBD2. Germline V gene lookup returns CDR1 MDHEN and CDR2 SYDVKM. The CDR3 has 15 amino acids. The V and J ends lost 3 bases and 6 bases, in that order; junction bases with no gene match: 5. The CDR3 loop reads CASSFSSGSPNEQFF. DNA for the CDR3: TGTGCCAGCAGTTTCTCTAGCGGGAGTCCCAATGAGCAGTTCTTC.

The rearrangement links TRBV10-3 to TRBJ1-5; no firm D call. Germline CDR1 and CDR2: ENHRY and SYGVKD. Trimming stripped 0 bases from V and 1 base from J, with 10 bases between. The CDR3 has 16 residues. CDR3 in amino acids: CAISESDYWSNQPQHF. CDR3 DNA sequence: TGTGCCATCAGTGAGTCTGACTATTGGAGCAATCAGCCCCAGCATTTT.

The rearrangement uses TRBV28 and TRBJ1-5; 7 bases match TRBD1. The CDR3 has 15 amino acids. Germline CDR1 is MDHEN and CDR2 is SYDVKM. Trimming removed 4 bases from V and 3 bases from J; junction bases left unmatched: 6. The CDR3 region is CASSSGQPYNQPQHF. Written as DNA, the CDR3 is TGTGCCAGCAGTTCGGGACAGCCCTACAATCAGCCCCAGCATTTT.

V usage is TRBV11-2 and J usage is TRBJ2-1; D gene uncertain. The CDR3 totals 14 residues. Per the germline V gene, CDR1 is SGHAT and CDR2 is FQNNGV. Trimming left V 0 bases short and J 4 bases short, with 7 bases between. CDR3 DNA: TGTGCCAGCAGCTTAGAGAGGAGTTACAATGAGCAGTTCTTC. This gives the protein CASSLERSYNEQFF.

CDR3 region: CASSLADSRGYTF. The CDR3 DNA follows: TGTGCCAGCAGCTTAGCGGACAGTCGTGGCTACACCTTC. The J gene is TRBJ1-2, the V gene TRBV7-6, with D perhaps matching TRBD1 (6 bases). This CDR3 region has 13 residues. From germline, CDR1 is SGHVS and CDR2 FNYEAQ. V was clipped by 0 bases and J by 7 bases, with 9 bases between them. The entire variable domain, with the rest obtained from reference TRBV7-6 and TRBJ1-2, is as follows: GAGVSQSPRYKVTKRGQDVALRCDPISGHVSLYWYRQALGQGPEFLTYFNYEAQQDKSGLPNDRFSAERPEGSISTLTIQRTEQRDSAMYRCASSLADSRGYTFGSGTRLTVV.

This clone is classed as medium-sized. The CDR3 spells CASKQGWNTEAFF. The DNA of the CDR3 is TGTGCCAGCAAACAGGGTTGGAACACTGAAGCTTTCTTT. This chain connects TRBV6-1 to TRBJ1-1, with a possible D match to TRBD1 (6 bases). This CDR3 region has 13 residues. In germline, CDR1 is MNHNS, CDR2 SASEGT. V was cut by 7 bases and J by 1 base, with 10 bases left in between.

J is TRBJ2-4 and V is TRBV5-4, with TRBD1 identical over 8 bases. In germline, CDR1 is SGHNT, CDR2 YYREEE (reference sequence). This CDR3 is built from 18 residues. V lost 4 bases to trimming and J lost 1 base; unmatched junction nucleotides: 13. As DNA, the CDR3 is TGTGCCAGCAGCCTTGGTACTATTCGGGACAGGGCCAAAAACATTCAGTACTTC. Protein sequence: CASSLGTIRDRAKNIQYF. The full variable domain, in which reference TRBV5-4 and TRBJ2-4 provide the parts outside the CDR3, is ETGVTQSPTHLIKTRGQQVTLRCSSQSGHNTVSWYQQALGQGPQFIFQYYREEENGRGNFPPRFSGLQFPNYSSELNVNALELDDSALYLCASSLGTIRDRAKNIQYFGAGTRLSVL.

CDR3 region: CATSREWGRNTGELFF. The DNA for the CDR3 is TGTGCCACCAGCAGAGAGTGGGGCCGGAACACCGGGGAGCTGTTTTTT. This chain uses TRBV15 with TRBJ2-2; the D gene is possibly TRBD1 (5 bases). V was pared by 0 bases and J by 1 base, with 9 bases between. The germline CDR1 and CDR2 sequences are LNHNV and YYDKDF (reference sequence). The CDR3 loop spans 16 amino acids.